These 25 T cell receptor beta chains originate from one sample sequenced in a study of a mutant IDH1 vaccine in newly diagnosed glioma. Time point: week 47, end of study. What each vaccine dose contained was 300 ug of mutant IDH1 20-mer peptide, accompanied by topical imiquimod. Their cognate antigens are unknown. Assay used: immunoSEQ multiplex PCR; TCRdb lists only in-frame clones, some missing. The data show roughly 32,000 clones, approximately 89% seen once. Specimen: PBMCs, collected from a glioma patient whose treatment included an IDH1 peptide vaccine. The receptors originated from a man aged 35 to 55 with glioma.

The rearrangement links TRBV15 to TRBJ1-1; D may be TRBD1 (6 bases). This CDR3 region has 16 residues. Trimming took 0 bases from V and 0 from J, leaving 11 bases between them. The germline gives CDR1 LNHNV, CDR2 YYDKDF (reference sequence). CDR3 in DNA: TGTGCCACCAGCAGAGATCGGAGGGGGATGAACACTGAAGCTTTCTTT. Its translation is CATSRDRRGMNTEAFF. Filled out from reference TRBV15 and TRBJ1-1, the complete variable domain reads DAMVIQNPRYQVTQFGKPVTLSCSQTLNHNVMYWYQQKSSQAPKLLFHYYDKDFNNEADTPDNFQSRRPNTSFCFLDIRSPGLGDTAMYLCATSRDRRGMNTEAFFGQGTRLTVV.

This clone was found once. This chain joins TRBV18 and TRBJ1-1, with D unresolved. V lost 2 bases to trimming and J lost 4 bases, with 8 bases between them. CDR3 length: 13 residues. Per the germline V gene, CDR1 is KGHSH and CDR2 is LQKENI. The CDR3 sequence is CASSPFGSTEAFF. CDR3 coding DNA: TGTGCCAGCTCACCATTCGGCTCCACTGAAGCTTTCTTT.

V and J are TRBV5-1 and TRBJ2-3; D is unclear. Germline CDR1 and CDR2: SGHRS and YFSETQ. The V end was cut by 0 bases, the J end by 2 bases, with 7 bases between. CDR3 length equals 14 residues. The CDR3 spells CASSLGVNTDTQYF. In DNA, the CDR3 is TGCGCCAGCAGCTTGGGGGTTAACACAGATACGCAGTATTTT.

The rearrangement joins TRBV11-3 to TRBJ2-5, with 10 bases that match TRBD2. The CDR3 contains 16 residues. Germline V lookup: CDR1 SGHNT, CDR2 YENEEA. J gave up 2 bases and V 5 bases, and 8 bases lay outside the gene matches. The CDR3 DNA reads as TGTGCCAGCAGCCTTCAGTCGACTAGCGGGCAAGAGACCCAGTACTTC. It yields the protein CASSLQSTSGQETQYF.

This clone was detected a few times. The gene calls are TRBV4-3 and TRBJ2-1, with D perhaps matching TRBD1 (5 bases). Germline-derived CDR1 and CDR2 are LGHNA and YSLEER. This CDR3 spans 16 amino acids. The V gene lost 4 bases and the J gene lost 0 bases, with 13 bases spanning the gap. The CDR3, as DNA: TGCGCCAGCAGCCGCCGTCCCGACAGCTCCTACAATGAGCAGTTCTTC. It encodes CASSRRPDSSYNEQFF.

The chain uses TRBV30 and TRBJ1-1, with D hard to call. Germline lookup yields CDR1 GTSNPN and CDR2 SVGIG (reference sequence). V shed 4 bases and J shed 4 bases, with 10 bases lying between them. CDR3 length equals 12 residues. CDR3 in DNA: TGTGCCTGGATCGATGTGGGCACTGAAGCTTTCTTT. It encodes CAWIDVGTEAFF.

The CDR3 coding sequence is TGCAGCGTTTCGACAGGAGGCACAGATACGCAGTATTTT. Translated: CSVSTGGTDTQYF. The rearrangement links TRBV29-1 to TRBJ2-3; a weak D match, TRBD1 (6 bases). Trimming left V 5 bases short and J 1 base short, with 10 bases between. Germline CDR1 and CDR2: SQVTM and ANQGSEA. The CDR3 runs to 13 residues.

The J gene is TRBJ2-2, the V gene TRBV9, with a weak D call TRBD1 (6 bases). Trimming left V 4 bases short and J 3 bases short, with 10 bases between. Germline CDR1 and CDR2: SGDLS and YYNGEE. This CDR3 comprises 14 residues. For the CDR3, the DNA is TGTGCCAGCAGCCCCCGACAGGACACCGGGGAGCTGTTTTTT. This codes for CASSPRQDTGELFF.

This clone was recorded only once. V usage is TRBV19 and J usage is TRBJ2-5; D may correspond to TRBD1 or TRBD2 (6 bases each). CDR3 length: 16 residues. Germline CDR1 and CDR2: LNHDA and SQIVND (reference sequence). V lost 1 base to trimming and J lost 5 bases, with 17 bases between them. As DNA, the CDR3 is TGTGCCAGTAGTATAGGTGGGGGGCGAGATTTGGAGACCCAGTACTTC. The encoded protein is CASSIGGGRDLETQYF.

V usage is TRBV5-4 and J usage is TRBJ2-1; D gene unclear. The CDR3 loop spans 16 amino acids. Per the germline V gene, CDR1 is SGHNT and CDR2 is YYREEE (reference sequence). Trimming stripped 3 bases from V and 3 bases from J, with 16 bases between. The CDR3 sequence is CASSSPGSSFYNEQFF. The DNA of the CDR3 is TGTGCCAGCAGCTCCCCCGGCTCCTCCTTCTACAATGAGCAGTTCTTC.

The chain couples TRBV14 to TRBJ2-2; maybe TRBD1 (5 bases). The CDR3 spans 17 residues. CDR1 SGHDN and CDR2 FVKESK come from the germline V gene. V dropped 4 bases and J dropped 1 base, with 16 bases sitting between them. In DNA form, the CDR3 reads TGTGCCAGCAGCCCCCGCCTAAGGCAGGGGAACACCGGGGAGCTGTTTTTT. It yields the protein CASSPRLRQGNTGELFF. Variable domain in full (rest from reference TRBV14 and TRBJ2-2): EAGVTQFPSHSVIEKGQTVTLRCDPISGHDNLYWYRRVMGKEIKFLLHFVKESKQDESGMPNNRFLAERTGGTYSTLKVQPAELEDSGVYFCASSPRLRQGNTGELFFGEGSRLTVL.

This chain uses TRBV6-5 with TRBJ1-1, with 7 bases that match TRBD1. Trimming took 8 bases from V and 0 from J; bases not matched to a gene: 6. The CDR3 contains 14 residues. In germline, CDR1 is MNHEY, CDR2 SVGAGI. The CDR3 loop reads CASCRDRMNTEAFF. The CDR3 DNA is TGTGCCAGCTGTCGGGACAGAATGAACACTGAAGCTTTCTTT.

The chain has TRBV19 and TRBJ1-5, with D unclear. The CDR3 runs 14 residues. V lost 5 bases and J 3 bases, leaving 11 bases between the germline ends. The germline V gene encodes CDR1 LNHDA and CDR2 SQIVND (reference sequence). CDR3 bases: TGTGCCAGTAGTTACGACGGCTACAATCAGCCCCAGCATTTT. It specifies CASSYDGYNQPQHF.

This clone was seen only once. The rearrangement joins TRBV19 to TRBJ1-1; no definite D call. Germline V CDR1 and CDR2: LNHDA, SQIVND (reference sequence). Trimming shortened V by 10 bases and J by 0 bases, and 15 bases separated the two germline ends. CDR3 size: 14 residues. The CDR3 coding sequence is TGTGCCACCTCGGAGACCAGGCTGAACACTGAAGCTTTCTTT. It codes for CATSETRLNTEAFF.

This rearrangement joins TRBV7-8 to TRBJ2-5, with 7 bases that match TRBD2. The germline CDR1 and CDR2 sequences are SGHVS and FQNEAQ. CDR3 length: 18 residues. V trimming: 5 bases; J trimming: 0 bases; junction bases outside the gene matches: 15. CDR3 in DNA: TGTGCCAGCAGCCCGACGAGGCGGGGACTAACGTACCAAGAGACCCAGTACTTC. This encodes CASSPTRRGLTYQETQYF.

The J gene is TRBJ2-7, the V gene TRBV6-1, with TRBD2 identical over 7 bases. The CDR3 runs to 15 residues. With 7 bases clipped from V and 5 bases from J, the junction kept 14 bases outside the gene matches. Germline CDR1 reads MNHNS; CDR2 reads SASEGT. Here the CDR3 reads CASTSGTIATHEQYF. As DNA, the CDR3 is TGTGCCAGCACCAGCGGGACTATTGCGACTCACGAGCAGTACTTC.

The V and J genes are TRBV28 and TRBJ2-3, with TRBD1 matching 7 bases. The CDR3 covers 19 residues. The V gene end was trimmed by 3 bases and the J gene end by 2 bases; junction bases not matched to a gene: 17. Looked up from germline, CDR1 is MDHEN and CDR2 is SYDVKM. CDR3: CASSLNLRKPGTVTDTQYF. CDR3 in DNA: TGTGCCAGCAGTTTGAACCTTCGTAAGCCCGGGACAGTCACAGATACGCAGTATTTT.

V usage is TRBV7-2 and J usage is TRBJ2-5, with D perhaps matching TRBD1 or TRBD2 (5 bases each). The germline V and J ends were trimmed by 2 bases and 13 bases, with 11 bases remaining between them. Germline V gene lookup returns CDR1 SGHTA and CDR2 FQGNSA. There are 11 residues in the CDR3. The CDR3 region is CASSLRGELYF. The CDR3 DNA follows: TGTGCCAGCAGCTTAAGAGGGGAGTTGTACTTC. The complete variable domain, with remaining parts taken from reference TRBV7-2 and TRBJ2-5, reads GAGVSQSPSNKVTEKGKDVELRCDPISGHTALYWYRQSLGQGLEFLIYFQGNSAPDKSGLPSDRFSAERTGGSVSTLTIQRTQQEDSAVYLCASSLRGELYFGPGTRLLVL.

The chain uses TRBV29-1 and TRBJ2-1; D is ambiguous. This CDR3 has 12 amino acids. V lost 4 bases, J lost 5 bases, and 9 bases lay in between. From germline, CDR1 is SQVTM and CDR2 ANQGSEA. CDR3 region: CSVAQLNNEQFF. The CDR3 region has the DNA TGCAGCGTTGCCCAACTCAACAATGAGCAGTTCTTC.

The rearrangement joins TRBV29-1 to TRBJ2-3; TRBD2 agrees at 14 bases. Germline CDR1 SQVTM, CDR2 ANQGSEA. With V trimmed by 7 bases and J by 4 bases, 1 base remained unmatched. The CDR3 spans 13 residues. CDR3 nucleotides: TGCAGCGCGACTAGCGGGGGGGCAGATACGCAGTATTTT. This translates into CSATSGGADTQYF.

The CDR3 nucleotides are TGTGCCTGGAGTCCCAGGGGGCTAGGCAATCAGCCCCAGCATTTT. This sequence encodes CAWSPRGLGNQPQHF. The J gene is TRBJ1-5, the V gene TRBV30; 8 bases are shared with TRBD1. V trimming: 2 bases; J trimming: 2 bases; junction bases outside the gene matches: 5. This CDR3 has 15 amino acids. Germline loops: CDR1 GTSNPN, CDR2 SVGIG (reference sequence).

This chain uses TRBV28 with TRBJ2-5, with a possible D match to TRBD2 (5 bases). Germline V lookup: CDR1 MDHEN, CDR2 SYDVKM. The CDR3 has 14 residues. V lost 2 bases to trimming and J lost 6 bases, with 13 bases between them. CDR3 region: CASSLRLIGKTQYF. The CDR3 DNA reads TGTGCCAGCAGTTTACGACTAATAGGAAAGACCCAGTACTTC.

In its sample, this clone was seen a few times. The rearrangement joins TRBV9 to TRBJ1-1; maybe TRBD1 (5 bases). CDR1 is SGDLS and CDR2 is YYNGEE in the germline V gene. CDR3 size: 15 residues. Trimming left V 0 bases short and J 3 bases short, with 12 bases between. The CDR3 loop is CASSVGTGGDTEAFF. The CDR3 coding sequence is TGTGCCAGCAGCGTAGGAACAGGCGGGGACACTGAAGCTTTCTTT.

The chain joins TRBV6-5 to TRBJ1-2, with D uncertain. V shed 2 bases and J shed 5 bases, with 12 bases lying between them. The CDR3 is 14 residues long. Germline V gives CDR1 MNHEY, CDR2 SVGAGI. In DNA, the CDR3 is TGTGCCAGCAGTTACCAAGCAGGCGATTATGGCTACACCTTC. This translates into CASSYQAGDYGYTF.

The gene calls are TRBV11-2 and TRBJ1-4, with a tentative D call TRBD1 (5 bases). V was cut by 5 bases and J by 7 bases, with 14 bases left in between. The CDR3 length is 14 residues. The germline CDR1 and CDR2 sequences are SGHAT and FQNNGV. The CDR3 bases are TGTGCCAGCAGCAACCGCGGCGGGGGTGAAAAACTGTTTTTT. The encoded protein is CASSNRGGGEKLFF.